This entry lists 15 T cell receptor beta chains sequenced from one sample in a study of blood T cell repertoires in COVID-19. Profiling relied on immunoSEQ multiplex PCR, and the TCRdb table lists in-frame clones only, not all of them. Altogether 65,000 to 90,000 clones are present, roughly 84% being singletons, with the ten largest covering approximately 11%. Sequencing used peripheral blood. These receptor sequences come from a woman in her late teens or twenties with acute or convalescent COVID-19.

This rearrangement joins TRBV27 to TRBJ2-1; 11 nucleotides align to TRBD2. Germline CDR1 reads MNHEY; CDR2 reads SMNVEV (reference sequence). This CDR3 spans 16 amino acids. V lost 4 bases, J lost 4 bases, and 6 bases stayed unmatched. The CDR3 here is CASSSPTSGDYNEQFF. The CDR3 DNA reads as TGTGCCAGCAGTTCGCCGACTAGCGGGGATTACAATGAGCAGTTCTTC.

J is TRBJ2-5 and V is TRBV6-1, with D maybe TRBD1 (5 bases). V lost 2 bases and J lost 7, with 14 bases in between. The V gene's germline CDR1 is MNHNS and CDR2 SASEGT. The CDR3 covers 14 residues. In DNA, the CDR3 is TGTGCCAGCAGTGAATGGCAGGGAAGGGCGACCCAGTACTTC. Its protein is CASSEWQGRATQYF.

Only a few counts were recorded for this clone. The chain joins TRBV19 to TRBJ1-3, with D unclear. Germline CDR1 and CDR2: LNHDA and SQIVND (reference sequence). V was shortened by 0 bases and J by 4 bases, with 13 bases between the two germline ends. CDR3 length equals 16 residues. The CDR3 DNA follows: TGTGCCAGTAGTATAGACGGACTCATGGCGGGAAACACCATATATTTT. It is translated as CASSIDGLMAGNTIYF.

The CDR3 here is CASSLSLPLSRREGHSLIQYF. DNA of the CDR3: TGTGCCAGCAGCTTATCTTTACCTCTTTCACGGCGGGAGGGCCACTCCCTCATTCAGTACTTC. The V gene is TRBV7-4, the J gene TRBJ2-4, with TRBD2 matching 9 bases. CDR1 and CDR2 (germline): SGHVT, SQSDAQ. The CDR3 totals 21 residues. V trimming: 2 bases; J trimming: 9 bases; junction bases outside the gene matches: 26.

The chain joins TRBV7-9 to TRBJ2-2; 10 positions match TRBD1. Germline V lookup: CDR1 SEHNR, CDR2 FQNEAQ (reference sequence). The CDR3 totals 16 residues. Unmatched junction bases numbered 2, after V lost 1 base and J lost 3 bases. As DNA, the CDR3 is TGTGCCAGCAGCTTAGGACAGGGGGCTTACACCGGGGAGCTGTTTTTT. It translates to CASSLGQGAYTGELFF.

This chain links TRBV28 with TRBJ2-1; 7 positions match TRBD1. Germline CDR1 and CDR2: MDHEN and SYDVKM. CDR3 length: 17 amino acids. V lost 1 base and J lost 2; bases outside the gene matches: 8. The CDR3 DNA sequence: TGTGCCAGCAGTTTATATGGTACACAGGGGCCCTACAATGAGCAGTTCTTC. This translates into CASSLYGTQGPYNEQFF.

The chain employs TRBV7-9 and TRBJ2-3; 7 nucleotides line up with TRBD1. The CDR3 consists of 14 residues. The V gene's germline CDR1 is SEHNR and CDR2 FQNEAQ (reference sequence). V shed 5 bases, J shed 2 bases, and the junction held 4 bases outside the gene matches. The CDR3 reads CASSPGQPTDTQYF. The CDR3 DNA reads as TGTGCCAGCAGCCCGGGACAGCCCACAGATACGCAGTATTTT. The full variable domain, completed using reference TRBV7-9 and TRBJ2-3, is DTGVSQNPRHKITKRGQNVTFRCDPISEHNRLYWYRQTLGQGPEFLTYFQNEAQLEKSRLLSDRFSAERPKGSFSTLEIQRTEQGDSAMYLCASSPGQPTDTQYFGPGTRLTVL.

The genes are TRBV2 and TRBJ2-7; 7 bases agree with TRBD2. The CDR3 is 16 amino acids. Germline CDR1 reads SNHLY; CDR2 reads FYNNEI. V shed 6 bases, J shed 1 base, and the junction held 12 bases outside the gene matches. The CDR3 sequence: CASSQAGLAESYEQYF. CDR3 DNA sequence: TGTGCCAGCAGCCAAGCGGGGCTAGCGGAATCCTACGAGCAGTACTTC.

V gene TRBV21-1 combines with J gene TRBJ1-1. TRBV21-1 is a known pseudogene. CDR3 length equals 15 residues. This chain's CDR3 is CARRARWRGNTEAFF. The CDR3 bases are TGTGCCCGCCGCGCCAGGTGGAGGGGGAACACTGAAGCTTTCTTT.

V usage is TRBV6-6 and J usage is TRBJ2-1, with TRBD1 matching 9 bases. Germline V lookup: CDR1 MNHNY, CDR2 SVGAGI (reference sequence). CDR3 length: 16 amino acids. J lost 8 bases, V lost 2 bases, and 10 bases had no gene match. The CDR3 protein is CASSYRDRAARDEQFF. The DNA of the CDR3 is TGTGCCAGCAGTTACCGGGACAGGGCGGCCCGCGATGAGCAGTTCTTC.

V and J are TRBV5-6 and TRBJ2-5, with D possibly being TRBD1 (7 bases). This CDR3 has 15 residues. Trimming shortened V by 6 bases and J by 3 bases, and 18 bases separated the two germline ends. The V gene's germline CDR1 is SGHDT and CDR2 YYEEEE. CDR3 protein: CASTQKGGGKETQYF. DNA for the CDR3: TGTGCCAGCACCCAGAAAGGGGGCGGGAAAGAGACCCAGTACTTC.

This chain connects TRBV3-1 (or the pseudogene TRBV3-2) to TRBJ1-1; D gene unclear. Looked up from germline, CDR1 is LGHDT and CDR2 is YNNKEL (reference sequence). CDR3 size: 15 residues. V lost 1 base to trimming and J lost 1 base, with 10 bases between them. CDR3 bases: TGTGCCAGCAGCCAAGGGAGCACTGGGAACACTGAAGCTTTCTTT. The encoded protein is CASSQGSTGNTEAFF.

The J gene is TRBJ2-7, the V gene TRBV19; the D gene is possibly TRBD2 (6 bases). Trimming removed 3 bases at V and 2 bases at J, with 20 bases between. CDR1 is LNHDA and CDR2 is SQIVND in the germline V gene (reference sequence). The CDR3 length is 17 residues. CDR3 region: CASSISGGKLDPYEQYF. In DNA form, the CDR3 reads TGTGCCAGTAGTATTTCAGGCGGGAAATTAGACCCCTACGAGCAGTACTTC. The full variable domain, with the rest looked up from reference TRBV19 and TRBJ2-7, is DGGITQSPKYLFRKEGQNVTLSCEQNLNHDAMYWYRQDPGQGLRLIYYSQIVNDFQKGDIAEGYSVSREKKESFPLTVTSAQKNPTAFYLCASSISGGKLDPYEQYFGPGTRLTVT.

The CDR3 DNA reads TGTGCCAGCAGAAGGGGACAGATGAACACTGAAGCTTTCTTT. Its protein is CASRRGQMNTEAFF. V is TRBV6-5 and J is TRBJ1-1, with 7 nucleotides matching TRBD1. Per germline, CDR1 MNHEY and CDR2 SVGAGI. V lost 6 bases to trimming and J lost 0 bases; unmatched junction nucleotides: 4. The CDR3 extends over 14 amino acids.

This rearrangement joins TRBV7-8 to TRBJ1-1; maybe TRBD1 (5 bases). CDR3 length equals 16 residues. CDR1 is SGHVS, CDR2 FQNEAQ, per germline. Trimming took 3 bases from V and 11 from J, leaving 25 bases between them. CDR3 nucleotides: TGTGCCAGCAGCTTGGGGATAGGCCAGGGTGAGGAGGGGGCTTTCTTT. Translated: CASSLGIGQGEEGAFF.